This T cell receptor beta chain was identified in a study of naive and memory T cell subsets. The CDR3 consists of 14 residues. Germline assignment: CDR1 MNHEY and CDR2 SMNVEV (reference sequence). Trimming shortened V by 2 bases and J by 4 bases, and 9 bases separated the two germline ends. Two oligonucleotides, mixed equimolar, formed the beta constant-region primer covering TRBC1 and TRBC2. The ligated cDNA underwent four PCR rounds using SP2 and nested alpha and beta constant-region primers. TCRdb used MiXCR to reprocess the UMI-ligation and nested PCR reads, holding one entry per CDR3 protein. The repertoire consists of 120,000 to 150,000 distinct CDR3 sequences, with over 20% occurring once and the leading ten covering approximately 0.1%. This clonotype was observed many times. Antigen specificity is unknown. Study findings and constraints: Expression changes during T cell differentiation may affect RNA-based TCR counts. A few larger clonotypes appeared in naive repertoires, especially CD8, possibly memory cells re-expressing CD45RA.

Alpha and beta libraries were amplified separately from the second PCR onward. Sequential positive selection took CD4 T cells first, then CD8 T cells. Four subsets defined by CD45RA and CD27 were sorted after CD3, CD4, CD8 and live/dead staining. This receptor was obtained from a human donor in good health. J is TRBJ1-3 and V is TRBV27, with D possibly TRBD1 on 5 matching bases. Sequencing input: naive CD4+ T cells from blood. The CDR3 nucleotides are TGTGCCAGCAGTTTACGGGGCAGCGGAAACACCATATATTTT. Its translation: CASSLRGSGNTIYF.